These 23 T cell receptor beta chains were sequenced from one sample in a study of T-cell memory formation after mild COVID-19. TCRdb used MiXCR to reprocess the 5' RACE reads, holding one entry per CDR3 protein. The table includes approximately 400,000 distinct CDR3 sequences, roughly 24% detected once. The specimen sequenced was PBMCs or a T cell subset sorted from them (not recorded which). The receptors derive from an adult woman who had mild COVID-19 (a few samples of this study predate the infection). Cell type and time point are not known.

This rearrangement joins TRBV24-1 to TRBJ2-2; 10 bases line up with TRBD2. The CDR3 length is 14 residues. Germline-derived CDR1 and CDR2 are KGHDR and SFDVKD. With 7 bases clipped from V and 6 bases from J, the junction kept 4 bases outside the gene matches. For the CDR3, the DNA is TGTGCCACCAGAGGGACTAGCGCGGCCGGGGAGCTGTTTTTT. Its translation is CATRGTSAAGELFF.

CDR3 in amino acids: CASSSRTGSIEAFF. For the CDR3, the DNA is TGTGCCAGCAGTTCCCGGACAGGGTCGATCGAAGCTTTCTTT. This rearrangement joins TRBV6-6 to TRBJ1-1, with TRBD1 identical over 8 bases. The CDR3 sequence is 14 residues long. The V gene end was trimmed by 4 bases and the J gene end by 8 bases; junction bases not matched to a gene: 9. Germline V lookup: CDR1 MNHNY, CDR2 SVGAGI (reference sequence).

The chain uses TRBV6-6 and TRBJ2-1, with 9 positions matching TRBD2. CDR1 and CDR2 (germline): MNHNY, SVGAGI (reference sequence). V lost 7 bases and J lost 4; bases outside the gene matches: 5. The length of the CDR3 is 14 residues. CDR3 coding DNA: TGTGCCAGCATTATGACTAGCGGATACAATGAGCAGTTCTTC. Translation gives CASIMTSGYNEQFF.

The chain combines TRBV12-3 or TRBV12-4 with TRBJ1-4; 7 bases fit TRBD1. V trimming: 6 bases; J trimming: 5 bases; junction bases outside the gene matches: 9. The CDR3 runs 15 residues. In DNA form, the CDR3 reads TGTGCCAGCAGCCCCAGACAGGGTTTAAATGAAAAACTGTTTTTT. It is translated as CASSPRQGLNEKLFF.

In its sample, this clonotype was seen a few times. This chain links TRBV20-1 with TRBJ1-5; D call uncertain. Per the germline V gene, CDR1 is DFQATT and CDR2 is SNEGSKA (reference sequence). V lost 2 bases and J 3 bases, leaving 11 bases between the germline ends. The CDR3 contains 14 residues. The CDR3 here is CSARSGQINQPQHF. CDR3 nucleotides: TGCAGTGCTAGATCTGGGCAGATCAATCAGCCCCAGCATTTT.

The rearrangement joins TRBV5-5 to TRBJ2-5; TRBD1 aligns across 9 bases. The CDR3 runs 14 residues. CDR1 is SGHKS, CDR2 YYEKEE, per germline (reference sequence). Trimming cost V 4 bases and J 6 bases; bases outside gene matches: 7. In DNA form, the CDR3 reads TGTGCCAGCAGCCAACAGGGGGCTGTCCAGACCCAGTACTTC. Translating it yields CASSQQGAVQTQYF.

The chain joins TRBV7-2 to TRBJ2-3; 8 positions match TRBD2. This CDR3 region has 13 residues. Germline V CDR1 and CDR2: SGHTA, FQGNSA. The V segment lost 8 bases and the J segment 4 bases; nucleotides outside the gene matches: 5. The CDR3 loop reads CASRGGFPDTQYF. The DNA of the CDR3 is TGTGCCAGCCGGGGGGGGTTTCCAGATACGCAGTATTTT.

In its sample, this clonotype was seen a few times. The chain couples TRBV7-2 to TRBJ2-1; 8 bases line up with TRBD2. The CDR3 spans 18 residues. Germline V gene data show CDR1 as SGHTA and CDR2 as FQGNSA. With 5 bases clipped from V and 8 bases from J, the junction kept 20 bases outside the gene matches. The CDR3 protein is CASSQAVYGGRRRDEQFF. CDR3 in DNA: TGTGCCAGCAGCCAGGCCGTGTATGGCGGGAGGCGACGCGATGAGCAGTTCTTC.

CDR3 DNA sequence: TGTGCCAGCAGCTTGGCGACTAGCGGATTGTACTACGAGCAGTACTTC. This sequence encodes CASSLATSGLYYEQYF. This chain joins TRBV5-5 and TRBJ2-7; 9 nucleotides match TRBD2. CDR1 SGHKS and CDR2 YYEKEE come from the germline V gene (reference sequence). Germline trimming cut 0 bases from V and 3 bases from J; bases unmatched to any gene: 7. This CDR3 contains 16 residues.

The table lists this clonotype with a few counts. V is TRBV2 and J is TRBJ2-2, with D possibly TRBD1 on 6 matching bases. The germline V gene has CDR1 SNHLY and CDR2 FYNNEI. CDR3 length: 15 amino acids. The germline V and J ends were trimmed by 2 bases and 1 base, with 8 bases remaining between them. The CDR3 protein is CASSEPDRNTGELFF. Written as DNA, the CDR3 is TGTGCCAGCAGTGAACCGGACAGGAACACCGGGGAGCTGTTTTTT.

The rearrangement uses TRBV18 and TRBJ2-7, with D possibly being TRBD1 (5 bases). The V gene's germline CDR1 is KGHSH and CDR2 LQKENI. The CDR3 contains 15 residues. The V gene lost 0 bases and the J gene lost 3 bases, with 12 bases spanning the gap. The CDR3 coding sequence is TGTGCCAGCTCACCACCCGCGAGCCAGGGCTACGAGCAGTACTTC. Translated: CASSPPASQGYEQYF.

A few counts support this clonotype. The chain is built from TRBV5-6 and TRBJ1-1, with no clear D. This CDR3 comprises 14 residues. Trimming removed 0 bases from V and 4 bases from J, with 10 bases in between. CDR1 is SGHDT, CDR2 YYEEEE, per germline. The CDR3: CASSLGQAGTEAFF. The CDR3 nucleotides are TGTGCCAGCAGCTTGGGCCAAGCGGGCACTGAAGCTTTCTTT.

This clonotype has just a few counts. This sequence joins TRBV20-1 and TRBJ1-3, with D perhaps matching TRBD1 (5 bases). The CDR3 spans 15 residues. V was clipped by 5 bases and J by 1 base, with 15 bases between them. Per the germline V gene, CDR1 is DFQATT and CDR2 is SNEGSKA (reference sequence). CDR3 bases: TGCAGTGCTTCCCGGGACCCCGGGTCTGGAAACACCATATATTTT. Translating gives CSASRDPGSGNTIYF.

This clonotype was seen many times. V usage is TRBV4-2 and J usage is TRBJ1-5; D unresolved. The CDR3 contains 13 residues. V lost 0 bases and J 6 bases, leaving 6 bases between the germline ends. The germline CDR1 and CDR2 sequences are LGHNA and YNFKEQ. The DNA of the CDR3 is TGTGCCAGCAGCCAAGAAAGGGTTCAGCCCCAGCATTTT. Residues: CASSQERVQPQHF.

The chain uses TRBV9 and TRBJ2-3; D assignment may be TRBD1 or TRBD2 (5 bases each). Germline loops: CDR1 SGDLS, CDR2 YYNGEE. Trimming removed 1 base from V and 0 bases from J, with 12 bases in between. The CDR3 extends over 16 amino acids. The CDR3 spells CASSVSGGLSTDTQYF. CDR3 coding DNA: TGTGCCAGCAGCGTATCTGGGGGTTTGAGCACAGATACGCAGTATTTT. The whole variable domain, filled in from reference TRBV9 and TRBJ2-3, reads DSGVTQTPKHLITATGQRVTLRCSPRSGDLSVYWYQQSLDQGLQFLIQYYNGEERAKGNILERFSAQQFPDLHSELNLSSLELGDSALYFCASSVSGGLSTDTQYFGPGTRLTVL.

The CDR3 loop is CASSLGETSGTDTQYF. DNA for the CDR3: TGTGCCAGCAGCTTAGGGGAGACTAGCGGCACAGATACGCAGTATTTT. The chain uses TRBV7-2 and TRBJ2-3, with 8 bases identical to TRBD2. CDR1 is SGHTA and CDR2 is FQGNSA in the germline V gene. This CDR3 comprises 16 residues. The V segment lost 1 base and the J segment 1 base; nucleotides outside the gene matches: 4.

CDR3 nucleotide sequence: TGTGCCAGCAGCTCAGTTATTAGGACAGGGGGCTTGAACTATGGCTACACCTTC. It encodes CASSSVIRTGGLNYGYTF. V and J are TRBV12-3 or TRBV12-4 and TRBJ1-2, with 11 bases matching TRBD1. V was pared by 6 bases and J by 2 bases, with 14 bases of the junction left unmatched. The CDR3 runs to 18 residues.

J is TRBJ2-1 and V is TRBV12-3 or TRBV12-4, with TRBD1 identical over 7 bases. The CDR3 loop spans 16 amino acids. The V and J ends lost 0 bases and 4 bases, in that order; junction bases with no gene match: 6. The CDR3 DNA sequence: TGTGCCAGCAGTTTAGCAGGGGGCTCTTTTTACAATGAGCAGTTCTTC. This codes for CASSLAGGSFYNEQFF.

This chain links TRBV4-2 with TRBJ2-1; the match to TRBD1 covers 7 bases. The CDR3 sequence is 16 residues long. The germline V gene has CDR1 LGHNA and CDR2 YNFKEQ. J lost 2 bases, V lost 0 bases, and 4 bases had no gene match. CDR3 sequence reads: CASSQDQGQTYNEQFF. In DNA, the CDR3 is TGTGCCAGCAGCCAAGATCAGGGACAGACCTACAATGAGCAGTTCTTC.

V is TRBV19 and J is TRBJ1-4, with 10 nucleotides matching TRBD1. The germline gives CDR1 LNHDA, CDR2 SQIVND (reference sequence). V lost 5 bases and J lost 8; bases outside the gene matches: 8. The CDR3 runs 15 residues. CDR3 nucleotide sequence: TGTGCCAGTAGTCTGTTTGGGACAGGGGTCGAAAAACTGTTTTTT. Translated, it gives CASSLFGTGVEKLFF.

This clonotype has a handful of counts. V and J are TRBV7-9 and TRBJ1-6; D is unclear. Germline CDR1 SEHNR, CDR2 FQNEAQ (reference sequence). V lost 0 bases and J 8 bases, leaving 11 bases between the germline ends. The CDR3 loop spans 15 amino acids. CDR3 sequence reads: CASSLATEDYSPLHF. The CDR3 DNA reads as TGTGCCAGCAGCTTAGCTACAGAAGACTATTCACCCCTCCACTTT.

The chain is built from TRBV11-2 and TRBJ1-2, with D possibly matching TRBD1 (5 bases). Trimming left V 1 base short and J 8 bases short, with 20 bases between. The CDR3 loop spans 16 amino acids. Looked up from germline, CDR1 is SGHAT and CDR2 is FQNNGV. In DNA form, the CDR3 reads TGTGCCAGCAGCTTAGCTACGACAGCCCGTCTGGGGGGCTACACCTTC. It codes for CASSLATTARLGGYTF.

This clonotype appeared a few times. CDR3 coding DNA: TGTGCCTGGAGTTTGGGCGTAGGACGGGAAAAACTGTTTTTT. This translates into CAWSLGVGREKLFF. V gene TRBV30 combines with J gene TRBJ1-4, with no clear D. V lost 2 bases and J 8 bases, leaving 15 bases between the germline ends. CDR3 length equals 14 residues. In germline, CDR1 is GTSNPN, CDR2 SVGIG (reference sequence).